The 7 T cell receptor beta chains given below trace back to one sample, sequenced in a study of OX40 agonist ivuxolimab in advanced cancers. Here immunoSEQ multiplex PCR was the method, and the copy in TCRdb shows in-frame clones only, minus some. The sample shows tens of thousands of clones, 80% of them seen only once. The material was CD4+ or CD8+ T cells sorted from blood, obtained in a trial of the OX40 agonist ivuxolimab. The origin of the receptors is an adult with an advanced solid tumor such as melanoma, head and neck, liver or kidney cancer.

This clone showed up just a few times. The gene calls are TRBV7-2 and TRBJ1-1; no firm D call. The CDR3 is made up of 17 amino acids. Germline CDR1 SGHTA, CDR2 FQGNSA. Trimming shortened V by 1 base and J by 6 bases, and 21 bases separated the two germline ends. CDR3 in amino acids: CASSLGVGVLTLAEAFF. The CDR3 nucleotides are TGTGCCAGCAGCTTAGGTGTGGGAGTTCTAACTCTAGCTGAAGCTTTCTTT. Based on the CDR3 plus reference TRBV7-2 and TRBJ1-1, the full variable domain is GAGVSQSPSNKVTEKGKDVELRCDPISGHTALYWYRQSLGQGLEFLIYFQGNSAPDKSGLPSDRFSAERTGGSVSTLTIQRTQQEDSAVYLCASSLGVGVLTLAEAFFGQGTRLTVV.

The chain has TRBV29-1 and TRBJ1-1; a possible D gene is TRBD1 (6 bases). Germline-derived CDR1 and CDR2 are SQVTM and ANQGSEA. The CDR3 runs 13 residues. Trimming shortened V by 4 bases and J by 3 bases, and 12 bases separated the two germline ends. The DNA for the CDR3 is TGCAGCGTTGGCGGGGGCATGGACACTGAAGCTTTCTTT. Translating it yields CSVGGGMDTEAFF. The variable domain in full, with the rest retrieved from reference TRBV29-1 and TRBJ1-1, is SAVISQKPSRDICQRGTSLTIQCQVDSQVTMMFWYRQQPGQSLTLIATANQGSEATYESGFVIDKFPISRPNLTFSTLTVSNMSPEDSSIYLCSVGGGMDTEAFFGQGTRLTVV.

The gene calls are TRBV4-2 and TRBJ2-6; no clear D gene. The germline gives CDR1 LGHNA, CDR2 YNFKEQ. The CDR3 is made up of 19 amino acids. With 0 bases removed from V and 0 bases from J, the gap between germline ends came to 15 bases. CDR3 nucleotides: TGTGCCAGCAGCCAAGATTTCGGGCTAAGGTCCTCTGGGGCCAACGTCCTGACTTTC. As protein: CASSQDFGLRSSGANVLTF.

The table lists this clone with a few counts. This chain joins TRBV10-2 and TRBJ2-2; D possibly corresponds to TRBD1 (5 bases). V was shortened by 6 bases and J by 3 bases, with 11 bases between the two germline ends. Germline CDR1 and CDR2: WSHSY and SAAADI. The CDR3 sequence is 14 residues long. The CDR3 DNA follows: TGCGCCAGCAGGATAACAGGTTACACCGGGGAGCTGTTTTTT. This encodes CASRITGYTGELFF.

The sample holds a few counts of this clone. The rearrangement joins TRBV7-2 to TRBJ1-2, with 8 bases matching TRBD1. The CDR3 has 14 residues. CDR1 SGHTA and CDR2 FQGNSA come from the germline V gene. Losses at the gene ends were 5 bases for V and 3 bases for J; bases not matched to a gene: 5. CDR3 sequence reads: CASSPGGADYGYTF. The CDR3 nucleotides are TGTGCCAGCAGCCCAGGGGGCGCGGACTATGGCTACACCTTC.

V is TRBV28 and J is TRBJ2-1; 7 bases map to TRBD1. The CDR3 is made up of 14 amino acids. Germline trimming cut 7 bases from V and 6 bases from J; bases unmatched to any gene: 9. Germline loops: CDR1 MDHEN, CDR2 SYDVKM. The CDR3, as DNA: TGTGCCAGCAAGGACAGGATCCGATCCAATGAGCAGTTCTTC. Protein: CASKDRIRSNEQFF.

The CDR3 spells CASSLTGVPTGELFF. CDR3 DNA sequence: TGTGCCAGCAGCCTCACAGGGGTCCCCACCGGGGAGCTGTTTTTT. V and J are TRBV5-6 and TRBJ2-2, with TRBD1 matching over 7 bases. Per the germline V gene, CDR1 is SGHDT and CDR2 is YYEEEE. The V and J ends lost 4 bases and 4 bases, in that order; junction bases with no gene match: 7. The CDR3 spans 15 residues. The full variable domain, completed using reference TRBV5-6 and TRBJ2-2, is DAGVTQSPTHLIKTRGQQVTLRCSPKSGHDTVSWYQQALGQGPQFIFQYYEEEERQRGNFPDRFSGHQFPNYSSELNVNALLLGDSALYLCASSLTGVPTGELFFGEGSRLTVL.